The 29 T cell receptor beta chains below all came from one sample that was sequenced in a study of blood T cells in healthy people across ages. Primed by a sample-barcoded 5' primer and a J-beta primer mix, a second PCR proceeded for about 7 to 11 cycles. TCRdb re-called the 5' RACE reads with MiXCR, one entry per CDR3 protein. Of 1,100,000 or so distinct CDR3 sequences detected, over 35% appear once; the ten largest clones hold approximately 19%. The sample taken for sequencing was blood. These receptors all stem from a woman in her fifties or sixties in good health.

Concerning this clonotype itself: Sequence at one end of the junction differs from germline and may be a read error. The chain links TRBV7-9 to TRBJ2-7; D is possibly TRBD1 (7 bases). Germline CDR1 is SEHNR and CDR2 is FQNEAQ (reference sequence). This CDR3 contains 15 residues. CDR3 region: CAGSRRGHQLDEQYF. The CDR3 coding sequence is TGTGCCGGCAGCCGGAGGGGGCACCAATTGGACGAGCAGTACTTC.

The rearrangement joins TRBV27 to TRBJ2-1; TRBD2 agrees at 11 bases. Per germline, CDR1 MNHEY and CDR2 SMNVEV (reference sequence). V trimming: 6 bases; J trimming: 9 bases; junction bases outside the gene matches: 10. The CDR3 contains 15 residues. The CDR3 loop is CASSPFSGRVGEQFF. CDR3 sequence (DNA): TGTGCCAGCAGCCCCTTTAGCGGGAGGGTAGGTGAGCAGTTCTTC.

This chain links TRBV6-6 with TRBJ2-3, with D hard to call. This CDR3 is built from 14 residues. Germline lookup yields CDR1 MNHNY and CDR2 SVGAGI (reference sequence). Trimming took off 2 bases at V and 3 bases at J, with 9 bases between the two ends. The CDR3 protein is CASSYRARTDTQYF. CDR3 nucleotide sequence: TGTGCCAGCAGTTACAGGGCGAGGACAGATACGCAGTATTTT.

The CDR3 here is CASSRGPTGSSYNEQFF. The CDR3 coding sequence is TGTGCCAGCAGCCGGGGGCCGACCGGGAGCTCCTACAATGAGCAGTTCTTC. The chain joins TRBV11-2 to TRBJ2-1, with D perhaps given as TRBD1 or TRBD2 (6 bases each). V lost 5 bases to trimming and J lost 0 bases, with 17 bases between them. Germline CDR1 reads SGHAT; CDR2 reads FQNNGV. CDR3 length equals 17 residues. Variable domain in full (rest from reference TRBV11-2 and TRBJ2-1): EAGVAQSPRYKIIEKRQSVAFWCNPISGHATLYWYQQILGQGPKLLIQFQNNGVVDDSQLPKDRFSAERLKGVDSTLKIQPAKLEDSAVYLCASSRGPTGSSYNEQFFGPGTRLTVL.

This chain uses TRBV14 with TRBJ2-7; D possibly corresponds to TRBD2 (6 bases). Trimming left V 4 bases short and J 6 bases short, with 16 bases between. The CDR3 runs 14 residues. The V gene's germline CDR1 is SGHDN and CDR2 FVKESK. This CDR3 reads CASSLLAKGGEQYF. The CDR3 DNA reads as TGTGCCAGCAGCCTTCTGGCCAAGGGAGGCGAGCAGTACTTC.

Here the CDR3 reads CATSGQGDLDTQYF. CDR3 nucleotides: TGTGCCACCAGTGGCCAGGGGGATTTAGATACGCAGTATTTT. The V and J genes are TRBV24-1 and TRBJ2-3; 7 nucleotides align to TRBD1. The CDR3 is 14 amino acids. Losses at the gene ends were 5 bases for V and 5 bases for J; bases not matched to a gene: 6. Per the germline V gene, CDR1 is KGHDR and CDR2 is SFDVKD.

The chain joins TRBV12-3 or TRBV12-4 to TRBJ2-7; 7 bases fit TRBD2. The CDR3 is 13 amino acids. The V gene end was trimmed by 6 bases and the J gene end by 5 bases; junction bases not matched to a gene: 7. The chain's CDR3 is CASSGGRADEQYF. The CDR3 DNA follows: TGTGCCAGCAGCGGCGGGAGAGCAGACGAGCAGTACTTC.

V gene TRBV9 combines with J gene TRBJ2-1; the match to TRBD2 covers 11 bases. The V gene end was trimmed by 2 bases and the J gene end by 2 bases; junction bases not matched to a gene: 3. The V gene's germline CDR1 is SGDLS and CDR2 YYNGEE. This CDR3 is 16 amino acids long. DNA of the CDR3: TGTGCCAGCAGCGTGGGACTAGCGGAGGCCTACAATGAGCAGTTCTTC. Translated: CASSVGLAEAYNEQFF. Full variable domain (rest looked up from reference TRBV9 and TRBJ2-1): DSGVTQTPKHLITATGQRVTLRCSPRSGDLSVYWYQQSLDQGLQFLIQYYNGEERAKGNILERFSAQQFPDLHSELNLSSLELGDSALYFCASSVGLAEAYNEQFFGPGTRLTVL.

Turning to this clonotype: A much larger clone lies one base from this, so it may be a read error. The chain is built from TRBV4-1 and TRBJ2-1; 10 bases are shared with TRBD2. Matching the DNA end better, TRBJ2-7 makes the J call doubtful. The germline CDR1 and CDR2 sequences are MGHRA and YSYEKL. This CDR3 region has 15 residues. CDR3 nucleotides: TGCGCCAGCAGCACACGAGCGGGAGGGAATTACGGGCAGTACTTC. This gives the protein CASSTRAGGNYGQYF.

V is TRBV7-8 and J is TRBJ1-1; no definite D call. There are 19 residues in the CDR3. CDR1 SGHVS and CDR2 FQNEAQ come from the germline V gene. V lost 6 bases and J 1 base, leaving 27 bases between the germline ends. This chain's CDR3 is CASSGILFRGASRNTEAFF. CDR3 sequence (DNA): TGTGCCAGCAGTGGGATTTTGTTCCGGGGTGCCAGCAGGAACACTGAAGCTTTCTTT.

V is TRBV20-1 and J is TRBJ2-1; D is unresolved. The V end was cut by 0 bases, the J end by 8 bases, with 14 bases between. There are 14 residues in the CDR3. The germline CDR1 and CDR2 sequences are DFQATT and SNEGSKA (reference sequence). DNA of the CDR3: TGCAGTGCTAGAGATGGCCTAGTGATTTATGAGCAGTTCTTC. Translation gives CSARDGLVIYEQFF.

The CDR3 region is CSAPLAGGRETQYF. In DNA, the CDR3 is TGCAGCGCCCCACTAGCGGGAGGGCGAGAGACCCAGTACTTC. V and J are TRBV29-1 and TRBJ2-5, with 13 bases lining up with TRBD2. CDR3 length: 14 residues. V lost 7 bases, J lost 4 bases, and 6 bases stayed unmatched. CDR1 is SQVTM and CDR2 is ANQGSEA in the germline V gene.

The J gene is TRBJ2-3, the V gene TRBV21-1; the listed D gene, TRBD2, was not tested against the DNA. TRBV21-1 is a listed pseudogene. CDR3 size: 12 residues. Here the CDR3 reads CAVTPSARAQYF. The CDR3 nucleotides read TGTGCCGTTACCCCCTCAGCCCGGGCGCAGTATTTT.

The CDR3 nucleotides are TGTGCCAGCAGCTGGAGGTCTAGCGGGAGGGTGGAGACCCAGTACTTC. Translation: CASSWRSSGRVETQYF. The chain has TRBV7-8 and TRBJ2-5; 12 positions match TRBD2. This CDR3 contains 16 residues. Germline V gene lookup returns CDR1 SGHVS and CDR2 FQNEAQ. Losses at the gene ends were 4 bases for V and 5 bases for J; bases not matched to a gene: 8.

This clonotype was seen a few times. CDR3 DNA sequence: TGTGCCAGCAGCCCCAGACCGGGGTACCAAGAGACCCAGTACTTC. As protein: CASSPRPGYQETQYF. The chain couples TRBV7-9 to TRBJ2-5, with D possibly TRBD2 on 5 matching bases. Looked up from germline, CDR1 is SEHNR and CDR2 is FQNEAQ (reference sequence). V lost 5 bases, J lost 0 bases, and 13 bases lay in between. This CDR3 has 15 amino acids.

The CDR3 sequence: CSAPGRGHTEAFF. The CDR3 nucleotides read TGCAGTGCTCCGGGTAGGGGGCACACTGAAGCTTTCTTT. The chain has TRBV20-1 and TRBJ1-1; TRBD1 agrees at 7 bases. V trimming: 5 bases; J trimming: 3 bases; junction bases outside the gene matches: 6. The CDR3 runs to 13 residues. Germline V gene data show CDR1 as DFQATT and CDR2 as SNEGSKA (reference sequence).

The chain employs TRBV7-6 and TRBJ1-1; D is perhaps TRBD1 (5 bases). V lost 5 bases and J 3 bases, leaving 19 bases between the germline ends. The CDR3 contains 16 residues. Germline loops: CDR1 SGHVS, CDR2 FNYEAQ. The DNA for the CDR3 is TGTGCCAGCAGCCTCCAACAATTTTGGGGCGACACTGAAGCTTTCTTT. Protein sequence: CASSLQQFWGDTEAFF.

This chain joins TRBV28 and TRBJ2-1; 7 bases match TRBD1. V dropped 3 bases and J dropped 5; count of bases not matched to a gene: 7. CDR3 size: 15 residues. CDR1 is MDHEN and CDR2 is SYDVKM in the germline V gene. The CDR3 DNA follows: TGTGCCAGCAGTTTCCTTGACAGGGATAACAATGAGCAGTTCTTC. The encoded protein is CASSFLDRDNNEQFF.

The chain combines TRBV10-3 with TRBJ1-2; a weak D match, TRBD1 (5 bases). Between the trimmed V and J ends, which lost 10 bases and 4 bases, there was a span of 22 bases. CDR3 length: 15 residues. From germline, CDR1 is ENHRY and CDR2 SYGVKD. CDR3 sequence reads: CAKIRCGAEVYGYTF. The DNA of the CDR3 is TGTGCCAAGATAAGGTGCGGGGCGGAGGTCTATGGCTACACCTTC.

The rearrangement uses TRBV5-1 and TRBJ2-1; D ambiguous. CDR3 size: 15 residues. Trimming took off 4 bases at V and 2 bases at J, with 13 bases between the two ends. The germline CDR1 and CDR2 sequences are SGHRS and YFSETQ. In nucleotides, the CDR3 is TGCGCCAGCAGCGGGGTAGATAGGGCCTACAATGAGCAGTTCTTC. It translates to CASSGVDRAYNEQFF.

V and J are TRBV27 and TRBJ2-1, with D perhaps TRBD2 (6 bases). The end of the DNA aligns better with TRBJ2-7, so the J call may be wrong. This CDR3 has 16 amino acids. Germline V lookup: CDR1 MNHEY, CDR2 SMNVEV (reference sequence). The CDR3 coding sequence is TGTGCCAGCAGTTTCCCGGACTATTCTTACTACAATGAGCAGTACTTC. Its translation: CASSFPDYSYYNEQYF.

The genes are TRBV3-1 and TRBJ2-1; 8 nucleotides match TRBD2. The germline gives CDR1 LGHDT, CDR2 YNNKEL (reference sequence). Losses at the gene ends were 0 bases for V and 0 bases for J; bases not matched to a gene: 4. The CDR3 consists of 17 residues. CDR3 sequence: CASSQDSSGFSYNEQFF. CDR3 nucleotides: TGTGCCAGCAGCCAAGACTCTAGCGGGTTCTCCTACAATGAGCAGTTCTTC.

The CDR3 region is CASSQDQAAQETQYF. Here the CDR3 DNA reads TGCGCCAGCAGCCAAGATCAAGCGGCGCAAGAGACCCAGTACTTC. The rearrangement joins TRBV4-1 to TRBJ2-5; D perhaps matches TRBD2 (5 bases). This CDR3 contains 15 residues. The germline V gene encodes CDR1 MGHRA and CDR2 YSYEKL. V lost 0 bases and J lost 2, with 10 bases in between.

The J gene is TRBJ2-1, the V gene TRBV20-1, with D perhaps assigned TRBD1 or TRBD2 (5 bases each). Germline CDR1 is DFQATT and CDR2 is SNEGSKA (reference sequence). V gave up 1 base and J gave up 4 bases, with 23 bases separating them. CDR3 length: 18 amino acids. CDR3 DNA sequence: TGCAGTGCTAGAGGGTATGGGAGCTCAGGGTCTTTATACAATGAGCAGTTCTTC. As protein: CSARGYGSSGSLYNEQFF.

V usage is TRBV5-1 and J usage is TRBJ2-7, with TRBD1 matching 8 bases. CDR1 is SGHRS and CDR2 is YFSETQ in the germline V gene. The V segment lost 0 bases and the J segment 4 bases; nucleotides outside the gene matches: 6. This CDR3 is built from 15 residues. The CDR3 protein is CASSLEWTGSYEQYF. The CDR3 DNA is TGCGCCAGCAGCTTGGAATGGACAGGGAGTTACGAGCAGTACTTC.

About this clonotype: It is unclear where the CDR3 begins or ends on the DNA, so no DNA is shown, and the CDR3 is as TCRdb lists it. The rearrangement joins TRBV29-1 to TRBJ1-2; the table's TRBD1 call for D was not verified on the DNA. The CDR3 spans 19 residues, counting both ends. Germline V gene data show CDR1 as SQVTM and CDR2 as ANQGSEA. This chain's CDR3 is CSVTGQINEQFFGPYGYTF.

V usage is TRBV4-2 and J usage is TRBJ2-3; possibly TRBD2 for D (6 bases). This CDR3 is 17 amino acids long. Germline values: CDR1 LGHNA, CDR2 YNFKEQ. V lost 1 base, J lost 6 bases, and 20 bases lay in between. The CDR3: CASSQGPSASSADTQYF. The CDR3 bases are TGTGCCAGCAGCCAAGGTCCTAGCGCGAGTTCAGCGGATACGCAGTATTTT.

This clonotype occurred a few times. The genes are TRBV9 and TRBJ2-5; a possible D gene is TRBD1 (5 bases). CDR1 is SGDLS and CDR2 is YYNGEE in the germline V gene. The CDR3 sequence is 17 residues long. V was cut by 6 bases and J by 4 bases, with 25 bases left in between. The CDR3 DNA reads as TGTGCCAGCAACCTAGACAGACTTGGACCCCCAGTAGAGACCCAGTACTTC. It specifies CASNLDRLGPPVETQYF.

This chain connects TRBV7-7 to TRBJ2-1, with TRBD2 matching 13 bases. CDR1 is SSHAT, CDR2 FNYEAQ, per germline (reference sequence). The CDR3 runs 16 residues. V dropped 5 bases and J dropped 7; count of bases not matched to a gene: 8. The CDR3 here is CASSHRGLAGSNEQFF. CDR3 nucleotides: TGTGCCAGCAGCCATCGGGGACTAGCGGGAAGTAATGAGCAGTTCTTC.